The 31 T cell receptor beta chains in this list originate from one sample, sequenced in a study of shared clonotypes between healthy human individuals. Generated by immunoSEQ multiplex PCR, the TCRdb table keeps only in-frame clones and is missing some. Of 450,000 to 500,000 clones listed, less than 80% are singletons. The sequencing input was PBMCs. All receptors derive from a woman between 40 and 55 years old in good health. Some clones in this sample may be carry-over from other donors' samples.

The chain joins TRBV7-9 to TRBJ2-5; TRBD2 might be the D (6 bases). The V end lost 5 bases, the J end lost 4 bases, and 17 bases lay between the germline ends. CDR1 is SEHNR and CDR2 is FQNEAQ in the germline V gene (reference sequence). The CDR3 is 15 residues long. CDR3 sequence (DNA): TGTGCCAGCAGCCTCGCGCGGGGTGGTCTAGAGACCCAGTACTTC. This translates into CASSLARGGLETQYF.

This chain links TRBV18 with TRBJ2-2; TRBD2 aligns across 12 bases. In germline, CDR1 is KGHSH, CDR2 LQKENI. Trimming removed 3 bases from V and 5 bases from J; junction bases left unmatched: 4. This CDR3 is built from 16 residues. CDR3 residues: CASSPQLAGGTGELFF. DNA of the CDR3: TGTGCCAGCTCACCCCAACTAGCGGGAGGAACCGGGGAGCTGTTTTTT. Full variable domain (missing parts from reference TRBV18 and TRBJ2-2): NAGVMQNPRHLVRRRGQEARLRCSPMKGHSHVYWYRQLPEEGLKFMVYLQKENIIDESGMPKERFSAEFPKEGPSILRIQQVVRGDSAAYFCASSPQLAGGTGELFFGEGSRLTVL.

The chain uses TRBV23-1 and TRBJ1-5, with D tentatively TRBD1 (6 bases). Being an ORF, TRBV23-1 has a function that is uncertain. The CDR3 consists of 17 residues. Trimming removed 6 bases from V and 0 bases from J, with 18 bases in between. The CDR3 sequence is CASSHHRAGDSNQPQHF. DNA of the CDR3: TGCGCCAGCAGCCACCACAGGGCAGGGGATAGCAATCAGCCCCAGCATTTT.

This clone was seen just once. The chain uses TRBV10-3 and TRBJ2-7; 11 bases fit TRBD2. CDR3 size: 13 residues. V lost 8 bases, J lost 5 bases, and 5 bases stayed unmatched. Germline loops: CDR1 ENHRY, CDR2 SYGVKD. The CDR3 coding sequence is TGTGCCATCGCACTGACTAGCGGGGACGAGCAGTACTTC. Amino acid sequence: CAIALTSGDEQYF.

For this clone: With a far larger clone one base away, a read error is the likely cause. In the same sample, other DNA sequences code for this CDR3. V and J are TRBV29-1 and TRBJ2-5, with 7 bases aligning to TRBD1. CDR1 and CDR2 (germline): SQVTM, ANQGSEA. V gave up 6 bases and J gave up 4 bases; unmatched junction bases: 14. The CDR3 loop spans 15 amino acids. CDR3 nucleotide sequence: TGCAGCGTCGGCCCCCATGACAGGGTTGGAGAGACCCAGTACTTC. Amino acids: CSVGPHDRVGETQYF.

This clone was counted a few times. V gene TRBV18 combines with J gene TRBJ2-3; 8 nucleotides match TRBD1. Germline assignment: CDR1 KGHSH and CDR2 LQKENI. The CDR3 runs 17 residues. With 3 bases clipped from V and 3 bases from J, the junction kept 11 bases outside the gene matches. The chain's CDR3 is CASSPPDTGGLTDTQYF. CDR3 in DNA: TGTGCCAGCTCACCCCCAGATACAGGGGGTCTTACAGATACGCAGTATTTT.

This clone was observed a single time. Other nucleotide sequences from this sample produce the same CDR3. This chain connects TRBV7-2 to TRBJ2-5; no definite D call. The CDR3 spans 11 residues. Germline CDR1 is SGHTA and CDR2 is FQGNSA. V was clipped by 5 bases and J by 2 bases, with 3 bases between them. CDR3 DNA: TGTGCCAGCAGCCCACAAGAGACCCAGTACTTC. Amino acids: CASSPQETQYF. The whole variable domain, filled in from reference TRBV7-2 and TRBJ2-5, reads GAGVSQSPSNKVTEKGKDVELRCDPISGHTALYWYRQSLGQGLEFLIYFQGNSAPDKSGLPSDRFSAERTGGSVSTLTIQRTQQEDSAVYLCASSPQETQYFGPGTRLLVL.

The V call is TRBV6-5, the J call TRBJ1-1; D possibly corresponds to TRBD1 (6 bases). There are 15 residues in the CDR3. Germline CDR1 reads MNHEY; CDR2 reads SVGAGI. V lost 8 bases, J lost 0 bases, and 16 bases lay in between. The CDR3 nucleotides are TGTGCCAGCGCCAGGGGCTCCTCTTTGAACACTGAAGCTTTCTTT. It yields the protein CASARGSSLNTEAFF.

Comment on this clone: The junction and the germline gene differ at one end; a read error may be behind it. In DNA form, the CDR3 reads TGCACCTATACACTGGAATACAATGAGCAGCTCTTC. As protein: CTYTLEYNEQLF. This rearrangement joins TRBV29-1 to TRBJ2-1; D is ambiguous. The CDR3 consists of 12 residues. Per germline, CDR1 SQVTM and CDR2 ANQGSEA.

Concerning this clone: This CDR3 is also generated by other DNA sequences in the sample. CDR3 sequence: CASRGGNTEAFF. CDR3 sequence (DNA): TGCGCCAGCAGAGGAGGGAACACTGAAGCTTTCTTT. V usage is TRBV5-1 and J usage is TRBJ1-1; D call uncertain. CDR1 is SGHRS, CDR2 YFSETQ, per germline. The V end lost 5 bases, the J end lost 1 base, and 6 bases lay between the germline ends. The CDR3 is 12 residues long.

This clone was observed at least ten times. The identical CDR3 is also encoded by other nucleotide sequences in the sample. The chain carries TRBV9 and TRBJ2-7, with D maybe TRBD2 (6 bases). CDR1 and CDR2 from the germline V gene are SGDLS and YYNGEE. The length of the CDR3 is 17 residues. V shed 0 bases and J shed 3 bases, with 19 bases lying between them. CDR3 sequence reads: CASSVGLGGAGYYEQYF. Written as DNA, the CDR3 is TGTGCCAGCAGCGTAGGGCTAGGAGGGGCAGGGTACTACGAGCAGTACTTC.

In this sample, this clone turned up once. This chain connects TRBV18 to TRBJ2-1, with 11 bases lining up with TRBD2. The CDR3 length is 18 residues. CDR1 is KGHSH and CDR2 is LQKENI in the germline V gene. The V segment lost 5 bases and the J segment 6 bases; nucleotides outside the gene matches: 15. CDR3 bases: TGTGCCAGCTCAGGGAACGCCCAGACTAGCGGGGTAAGCAATGAGCAGTTCTTC. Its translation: CASSGNAQTSGVSNEQFF.

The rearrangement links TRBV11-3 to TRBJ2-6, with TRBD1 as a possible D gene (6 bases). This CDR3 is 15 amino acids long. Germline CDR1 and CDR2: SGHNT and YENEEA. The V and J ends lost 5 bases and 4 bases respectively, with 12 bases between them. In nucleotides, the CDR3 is TGTGCCAGCAGCCGCACAGGGACCGGGGCCAACGTCCTGACTTTC. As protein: CASSRTGTGANVLTF.

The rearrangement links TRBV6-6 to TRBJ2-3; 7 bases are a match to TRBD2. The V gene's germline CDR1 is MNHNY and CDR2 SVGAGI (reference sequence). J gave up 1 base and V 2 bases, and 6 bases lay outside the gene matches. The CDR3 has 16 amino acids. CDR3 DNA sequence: TGTGCCAGCAGTTACCGGACTAGGAGGGGCACAGATACGCAGTATTTT. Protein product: CASSYRTRRGTDTQYF.

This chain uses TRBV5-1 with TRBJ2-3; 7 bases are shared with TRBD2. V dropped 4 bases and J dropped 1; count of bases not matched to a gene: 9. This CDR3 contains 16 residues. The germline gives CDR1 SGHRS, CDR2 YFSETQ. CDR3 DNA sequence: TGCGCCAGCAGCCTGGCTACGGCGGGAGGCACAGATACGCAGTATTTT. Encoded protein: CASSLATAGGTDTQYF.

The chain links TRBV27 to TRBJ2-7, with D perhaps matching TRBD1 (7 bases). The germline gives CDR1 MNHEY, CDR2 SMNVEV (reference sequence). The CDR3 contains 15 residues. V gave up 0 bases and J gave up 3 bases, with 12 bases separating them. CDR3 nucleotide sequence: TGTGCCAGCAGTTTATCGACAGGGACTGGCTACGAGCAGTACTTC. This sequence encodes CASSLSTGTGYEQYF.

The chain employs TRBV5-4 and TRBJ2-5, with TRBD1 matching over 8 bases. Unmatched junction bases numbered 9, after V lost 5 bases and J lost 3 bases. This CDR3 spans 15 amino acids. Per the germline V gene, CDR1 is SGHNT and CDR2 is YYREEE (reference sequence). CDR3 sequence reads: CASRRGGQGEETQYF. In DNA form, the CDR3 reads TGTGCCAGCAGACGTGGCGGACAGGGAGAAGAGACCCAGTACTTC.

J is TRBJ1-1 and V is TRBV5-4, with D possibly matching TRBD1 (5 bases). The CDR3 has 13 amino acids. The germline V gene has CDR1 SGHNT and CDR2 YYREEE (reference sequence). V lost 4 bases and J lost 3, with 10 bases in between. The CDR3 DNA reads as TGTGCCAGCAGCACCGACAGTTACACTGAAGCTTTCTTT. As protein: CASSTDSYTEAFF.

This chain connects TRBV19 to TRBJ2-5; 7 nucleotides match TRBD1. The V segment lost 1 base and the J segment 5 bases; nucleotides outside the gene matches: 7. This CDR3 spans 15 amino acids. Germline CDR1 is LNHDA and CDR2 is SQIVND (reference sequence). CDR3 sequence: CASSIARDSPETQYF. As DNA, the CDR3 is TGTGCCAGTAGTATAGCTCGGGACAGTCCGGAGACCCAGTACTTC.

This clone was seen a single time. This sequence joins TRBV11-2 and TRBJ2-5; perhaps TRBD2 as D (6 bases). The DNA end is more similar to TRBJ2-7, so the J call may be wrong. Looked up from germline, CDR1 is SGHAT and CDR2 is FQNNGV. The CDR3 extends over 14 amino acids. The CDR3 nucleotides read TGTGCCAGCAGCTTACAGCGGGCCTCCTACGAGCAGTACTTC. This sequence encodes CASSLQRASYEQYF.

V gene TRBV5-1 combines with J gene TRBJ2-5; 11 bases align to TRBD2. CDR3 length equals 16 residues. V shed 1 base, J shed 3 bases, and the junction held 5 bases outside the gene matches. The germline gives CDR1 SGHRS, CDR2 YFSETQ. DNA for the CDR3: TGCGCCAGCAGCTTGACTAGCGGGAGTAGAGAAGAGACCCAGTACTTC. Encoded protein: CASSLTSGSREETQYF. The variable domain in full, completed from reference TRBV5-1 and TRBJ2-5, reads KAGVTQTPRYLIKTRGQQVTLSCSPISGHRSVSWYQQTPGQGLQFLFEYFSETQRNKGNFPGRFSGRQFSNSRSEMNVSTLELGDSALYLCASSLTSGSREETQYFGPGTRLLVL.

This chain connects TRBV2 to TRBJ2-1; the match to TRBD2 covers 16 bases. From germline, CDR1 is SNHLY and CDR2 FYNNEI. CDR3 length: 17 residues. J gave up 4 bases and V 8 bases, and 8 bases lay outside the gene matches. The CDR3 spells CASRGGTSGRAYNEQFF. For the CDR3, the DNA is TGTGCCAGCCGGGGGGGGACTAGCGGGAGGGCGTACAATGAGCAGTTCTTC. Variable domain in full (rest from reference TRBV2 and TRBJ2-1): EPEVTQTPSHQVTQMGQEVILRCVPISNHLYFYWYRQILGQKVEFLVSFYNNEISEKSEIFDDQFSVERPDGSNFTLKIRSTKLEDSAMYFCASRGGTSGRAYNEQFFGPGTRLTVL.

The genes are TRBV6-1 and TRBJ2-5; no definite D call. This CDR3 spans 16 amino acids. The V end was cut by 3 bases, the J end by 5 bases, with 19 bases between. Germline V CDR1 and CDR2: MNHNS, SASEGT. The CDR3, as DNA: TGTGCCAGCAGTGAGCTGGTGGTTAGGAGAAAGGAGACCCAGTACTTC. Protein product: CASSELVVRRKETQYF.

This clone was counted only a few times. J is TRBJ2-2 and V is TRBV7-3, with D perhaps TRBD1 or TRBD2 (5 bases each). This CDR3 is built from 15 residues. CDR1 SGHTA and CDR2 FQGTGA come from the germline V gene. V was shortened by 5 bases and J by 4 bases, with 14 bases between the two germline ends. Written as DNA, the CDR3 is TGTGCCAGCAGCCCCCGCGAGGGGAGCACCGGGGAGCTGTTTTTT. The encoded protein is CASSPREGSTGELFF.

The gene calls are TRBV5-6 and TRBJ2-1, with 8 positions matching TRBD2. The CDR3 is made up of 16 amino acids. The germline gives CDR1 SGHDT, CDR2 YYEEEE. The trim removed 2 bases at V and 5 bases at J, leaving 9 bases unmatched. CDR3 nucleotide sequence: TGTGCCAGCAGCTTAAAAGCGGGAGTTATAAACAATGAGCAGTTCTTC. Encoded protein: CASSLKAGVINNEQFF. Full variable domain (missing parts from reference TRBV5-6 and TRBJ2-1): DAGVTQSPTHLIKTRGQQVTLRCSPKSGHDTVSWYQQALGQGPQFIFQYYEEEERQRGNFPDRFSGHQFPNYSSELNVNALLLGDSALYLCASSLKAGVINNEQFFGPGTRLTVL.

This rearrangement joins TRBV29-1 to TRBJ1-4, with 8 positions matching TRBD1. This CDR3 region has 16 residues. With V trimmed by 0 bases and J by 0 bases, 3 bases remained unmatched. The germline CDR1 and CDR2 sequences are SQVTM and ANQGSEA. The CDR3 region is CSVEEGTGTTNEKLFF. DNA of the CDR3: TGCAGCGTTGAAGAGGGGACAGGAACAACTAATGAAAAACTGTTTTTT.

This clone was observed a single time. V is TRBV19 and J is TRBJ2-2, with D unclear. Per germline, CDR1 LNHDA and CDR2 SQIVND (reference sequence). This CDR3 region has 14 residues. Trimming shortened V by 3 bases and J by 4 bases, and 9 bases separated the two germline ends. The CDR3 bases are TGTGCCAGTAGTATCCTAAGATTCACCGGGGAGCTGTTTTTT. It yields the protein CASSILRFTGELFF.

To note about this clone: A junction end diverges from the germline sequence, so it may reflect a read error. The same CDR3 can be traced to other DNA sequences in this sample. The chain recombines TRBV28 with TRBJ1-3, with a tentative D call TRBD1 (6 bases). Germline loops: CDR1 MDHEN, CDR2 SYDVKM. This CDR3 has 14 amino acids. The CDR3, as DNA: TGTGCAAGCAGTTTAACAGGGTCAGGAAACACCATATATTTT. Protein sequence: CASSLTGSGNTIYF. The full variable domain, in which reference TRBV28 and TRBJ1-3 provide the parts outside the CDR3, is DVKVTQSSRYLVKRTGEKVFLECVQDMDHENMFWYRQDPGLGLRLIYFSYDVKMKEKGDIPEGYSVSREKKERFSLILESASTNQTSMYLCASSLTGSGNTIYFGEGSWLTVV.

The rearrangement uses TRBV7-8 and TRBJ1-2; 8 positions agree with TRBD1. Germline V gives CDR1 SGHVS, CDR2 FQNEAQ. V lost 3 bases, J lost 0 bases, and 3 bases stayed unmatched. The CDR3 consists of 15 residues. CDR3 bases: TGTGCCAGCAGCTTCGGACAGGGCTCTAACTATGGCTACACCTTC. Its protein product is CASSFGQGSNYGYTF.

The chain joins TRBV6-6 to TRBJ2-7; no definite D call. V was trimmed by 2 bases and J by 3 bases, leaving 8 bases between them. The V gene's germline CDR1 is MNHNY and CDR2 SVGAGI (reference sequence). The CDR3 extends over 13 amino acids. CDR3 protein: CASSYGRDYEQYF. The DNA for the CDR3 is TGTGCCAGCAGTTACGGCAGAGACTACGAGCAGTACTTC.

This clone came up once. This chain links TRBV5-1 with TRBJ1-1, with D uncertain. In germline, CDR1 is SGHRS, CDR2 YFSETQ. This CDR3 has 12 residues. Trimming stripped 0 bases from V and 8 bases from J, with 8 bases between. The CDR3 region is CASSLGAGEAFF. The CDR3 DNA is TGCGCCAGCAGCTTGGGCGCAGGAGAAGCTTTCTTT.